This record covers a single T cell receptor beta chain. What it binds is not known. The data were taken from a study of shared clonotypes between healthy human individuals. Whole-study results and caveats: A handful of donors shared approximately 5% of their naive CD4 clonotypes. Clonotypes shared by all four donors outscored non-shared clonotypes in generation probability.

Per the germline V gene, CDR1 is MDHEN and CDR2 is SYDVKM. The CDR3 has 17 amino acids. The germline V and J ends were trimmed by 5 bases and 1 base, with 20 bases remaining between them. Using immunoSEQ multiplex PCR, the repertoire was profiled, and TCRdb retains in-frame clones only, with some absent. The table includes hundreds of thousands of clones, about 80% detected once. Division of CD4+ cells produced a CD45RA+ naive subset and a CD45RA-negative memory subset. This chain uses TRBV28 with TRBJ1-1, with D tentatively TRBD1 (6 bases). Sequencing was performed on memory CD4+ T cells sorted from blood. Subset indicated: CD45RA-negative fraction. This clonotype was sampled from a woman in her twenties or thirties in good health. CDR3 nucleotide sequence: TGTGCCAGCAGTGCCTGGGGGGGCGCAACTGGGAACACTGAAGCTTTCTTT. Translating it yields CASSAWGGATGNTEAFF.